Here is one T cell receptor (beta chain) with its context. Its antigen remains unknown. This entry is derived from a study of cytomegalovirus exposure and HLA in healthy donors. General study results and limits: In a later analysis, a missense DCLRE1C variant was linked to TCR beta V- and J-gene trimming. In a later analysis, at a false discovery rate of 0.05, 16,951 TCR beta sequences were associated with HLA alleles. Highly shared sequence variants in one cluster were likely a sequencing artifact.

The CDR3 is 15 amino acids. The germline V gene encodes CDR1 SGHVS and CDR2 FNYEAQ. V lost 1 base to trimming and J lost 4 bases, with 12 bases between them. Researchers ran the PCR with 60 Vbeta and 13 Jbeta primers. Measured with immunoSEQ multiplex PCR; TCRdb has only the in-frame clones, and not every one. The repertoire includes some 150,000 clones, approximately 78% of them detected once, and over 2.5% sits in the top ten. Though probably carrying unrecorded immune exposures, donors were nominally healthy at sampling. The V call is TRBV7-6, the J call TRBJ2-3; D is undetermined. The receptor was isolated from a man aged 40-50 years in good health and CMV-seropositive. Sequencing was performed on PBMCs. CDR3 sequence: CASSLVPSAADTQYF. The CDR3 DNA reads TGTGCCAGCAGCTTAGTTCCCTCCGCAGCAGATACGCAGTATTTT. Combining the CDR3 with reference TRBV7-6 and TRBJ2-3 gives the whole variable domain GAGVSQSPRYKVTKRGQDVALRCDPISGHVSLYWYRQALGQGPEFLTYFNYEAQQDKSGLPNDRFSAERPEGSISTLTIQRTEQRDSAMYRCASSLVPSAADTQYFGPGTRLTVL.